Sequencing of this TCR beta chain was carried out in a study of Ad26.COV2.S vaccination and SARS-CoV-2 variants. Study-level background: Ad26.COV2.S given intramuscularly, once or twice 56 days apart.

Using immunoSEQ multiplex PCR, the repertoire was profiled, and TCRdb retains in-frame clones only, with some absent. The sample lists around 300,000 clones; approximately 90% were seen once. Treatment of the sample: roughly 19 received Ad26.COV2.S at low or high dose, single or two shots; a few received placebo; per-sample allocation not given. Material that was analyzed had been drawn on day 63 after the first vaccine or placebo injection. Comments on this clone: The target antigen is unknown.

General study results and limits: Measurements of TCR breadth and depth may have given underestimates of the total T cell responses. Recipients of vaccine and of placebo showed similar breadth of their non-spike TCR repertoires.

The CDR3 contains 16 residues. The germline V gene encodes CDR1 MNHNY and CDR2 SVGAGI (reference sequence). V gave up 5 bases and J gave up 6 bases; unmatched junction bases: 10. This specimen consisted of peripheral blood, obtained in a trial of Ad26.COV2.S vaccine versus placebo. This chain joins TRBV6-6 and TRBJ2-2, with TRBD1 matching over 9 bases. The clonotype was recovered from a person between 18 and 65 years old who received the Ad26.COV2.S COVID-19 vaccine or a placebo. The CDR3: CASSRITGGDAGELFF. In DNA form, the CDR3 reads TGTGCCAGCAGTCGGATTACAGGGGGCGACGCCGGGGAGCTGTTTTTT.